The sequence of this T cell receptor (beta chain) was determined in a study of technical replicates of blood from a handful of donors. Germline loops: CDR1 SNHLY, CDR2 FYNNEI. The V segment lost 8 bases and the J segment 6 bases; nucleotides outside the gene matches: 7. The CDR3 consists of 13 residues. TCRdb's copy holds only in-frame clones and misses some; the assay was immunoSEQ multiplex PCR. The data hold about 78,000 clones, with around 93% observed a single time. This receptor was obtained from a human donor in good health. Input material: T cells isolated from PBMCs. The chain links TRBV2 to TRBJ1-1; 9 positions agree with TRBD1. The CDR3 DNA is TGTGCCAGCGGGGGACAGGGCTTCGCTGAAGCTTTCTTT. This gives the protein CASGGQGFAEAFF.